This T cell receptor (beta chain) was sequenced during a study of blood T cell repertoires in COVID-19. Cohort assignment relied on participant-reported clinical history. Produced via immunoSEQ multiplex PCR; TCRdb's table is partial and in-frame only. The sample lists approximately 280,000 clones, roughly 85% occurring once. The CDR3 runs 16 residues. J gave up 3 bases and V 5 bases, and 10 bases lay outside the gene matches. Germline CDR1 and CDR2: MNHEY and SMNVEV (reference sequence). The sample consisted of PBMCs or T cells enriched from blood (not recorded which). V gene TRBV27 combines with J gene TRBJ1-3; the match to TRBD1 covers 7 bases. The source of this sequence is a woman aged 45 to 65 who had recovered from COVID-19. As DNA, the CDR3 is TGTGCCAGCAGTCCGAGGGGGCAAGATAATGGAAACACCATATATTTT. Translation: CASSPRGQDNGNTIYF.